The sequence of this T cell receptor beta chain was determined in a study of T cell responses to AZD1222 COVID-19 vaccine. Broader study findings: White British donors predominated, females outnumbered males, and clonal diversity was possibly underestimated. Sampled repertoires all dated from after the peak T cell response. CD4 TCRs covered the whole spike, strongest at regions 160-218 and 743-854.

This CDR3 spans 15 amino acids. In germline, CDR1 is DFQATT, CDR2 SNEGSKA (reference sequence). The germline V and J ends were trimmed by 3 bases and 2 bases, with 17 bases remaining between them. Notes on this clone: Its antigen is currently unknown.

TCRdb keeps only in-frame clones here, not all; method: immunoSEQ multiplex PCR. The table includes around 67,000 clones, approximately 81% detected once. Specimen: peripheral blood, collected on day 0 of AZD1222 vaccination. The clonotype comes from an adult in good health. This chain connects TRBV20-1 to TRBJ2-7, with no clear D. CDR3 region: CSASHPTLGAYEQYF. The CDR3 DNA follows: TGCAGTGCTAGTCACCCAACCCTTGGGGCCTACGAGCAGTACTTC.